This T cell receptor (beta chain) is from a study of blood T cell repertoires in COVID-19. In this sample, this clone turned up a few times. Clones were read by immunoSEQ multiplex PCR, and TCRdb kept only the in-frame ones, dropping some. The sample lists some 200,000 clones; about 95% were seen once. V dropped 0 bases and J dropped 7; count of bases not matched to a gene: 9. The length of the CDR3 is 16 residues. CDR1 and CDR2 (germline): MNHEY, SVGAGI. The source is a man aged 30 to 39 with COVID-19, enrolled during active disease. Sequencing was done on a sample of peripheral blood. V and J are TRBV6-5 and TRBJ1-5; 7 bases map to TRBD1. The CDR3 spells CASSYSRPSRGQPQHF. In DNA form, the CDR3 reads TGTGCCAGCAGTTACTCGAGACCGAGCAGGGGGCAGCCCCAGCATTTT.